This passage covers 17 T cell receptor beta chains from one sample sequenced in a study of T cell responses to AZD1222 COVID-19 vaccine. Clones were sequenced by immunoSEQ multiplex PCR, and TCRdb holds only the in-frame ones, with some missing. The table lists 90,000 to 100,000 clones, 65% to 85% of them singletons. Sequenced material: peripheral blood, taken 28 days after the second AZD1222 dose. All receptors come from an adult who received the AZD1222 COVID-19 vaccine.

The gene calls are TRBV25-1 and TRBJ2-7, with 8 bases aligning to TRBD1. The ends lost 6 bases at V and 2 bases at J; junction bases unmatched: 3. The CDR3 sequence is 13 residues long. The germline V gene encodes CDR1 MGHDK and CDR2 SYGVNS. The CDR3 DNA is TGTGCCAGCAGAGGGACAGGTACCTACGAGCAGTACTTC. This encodes CASRGTGTYEQYF.

The gene calls are TRBV7-8 and TRBJ2-2; no clear D. The V gene's germline CDR1 is SGHVS and CDR2 FQNEAQ. V was clipped by 1 base and J by 3 bases, with 15 bases between them. The CDR3 is made up of 17 amino acids. CDR3 bases: TGTGCCAGCAGCTTAGGGGTGGGTAGCAGAGACACCGGGGAGCTGTTTTTT. Its protein is CASSLGVGSRDTGELFF.

The chain joins TRBV29-1 to TRBJ1-1; D is undetermined. V dropped 4 bases and J dropped 1 base, with 7 bases sitting between them. The germline V gene has CDR1 SQVTM and CDR2 ANQGSEA. The CDR3 loop spans 12 amino acids. The CDR3, as DNA: TGCAGCGTTGCGCAGGAGAACACTGAAGCTTTCTTT. Its protein product is CSVAQENTEAFF.

This chain uses TRBV7-2 with TRBJ2-1; no clear D. CDR1 and CDR2 (germline): SGHTA, FQGNSA. V shed 1 base and J shed 7 bases, with 8 bases lying between them. The CDR3 runs 13 residues. DNA of the CDR3: TGTGCCAGCAGCTTAGGGTTAAAGAATGAGCAGTTCTTC. Protein product: CASSLGLKNEQFF.

This clone occurred once. The chain carries TRBV29-1 and TRBJ2-7; D is undetermined. Germline lookup yields CDR1 SQVTM and CDR2 ANQGSEA. The CDR3 is 13 amino acids. V was trimmed by 4 bases and J by 0 bases, leaving 10 bases between them. CDR3 protein: CSVGTVLSYEQYF. For the CDR3, the DNA is TGCAGCGTTGGGACGGTGCTCTCCTACGAGCAGTACTTC.

The chain is built from TRBV2 and TRBJ2-3; the match to TRBD2 covers 10 bases. Germline assignment: CDR1 SNHLY and CDR2 FYNNEI. V was clipped by 8 bases and J by 2 bases; unmatched bases: 22. This CDR3 spans 20 amino acids. This CDR3 is CASGQNTGLAGETNTDTQYF. The CDR3 nucleotides are TGTGCCAGCGGCCAGAATACCGGGCTAGCGGGGGAGACAAACACAGATACGCAGTATTTT.

This clone occurred once. The chain carries TRBV27 and TRBJ2-5, with 7 positions matching TRBD1. Looked up from germline, CDR1 is MNHEY and CDR2 is SMNVEV (reference sequence). The V segment lost 8 bases and the J segment 4 bases; nucleotides outside the gene matches: 7. The CDR3 has 13 residues. CDR3 in amino acids: CASLRGPGETQYF. The CDR3 DNA follows: TGTGCCAGCTTGAGGGGGCCGGGAGAGACCCAGTACTTC.

This clone was counted a single time. V and J are TRBV5-5 and TRBJ1-5; perhaps TRBD1 as D (6 bases). This CDR3 has 13 residues. The germline V gene encodes CDR1 SGHKS and CDR2 YYEKEE (reference sequence). The V and J ends lost 4 bases and 4 bases respectively, with 9 bases between them. CDR3 coding DNA: TGTGCCAGCAGCATGGACAGAAATCAGCCCCAGCATTTT. Encoded protein: CASSMDRNQPQHF.

This chain uses TRBV5-1 with TRBJ2-3, with no clear D. This CDR3 has 15 residues. From germline, CDR1 is SGHRS and CDR2 YFSETQ. The germline V and J ends were trimmed by 3 bases and 4 bases, with 15 bases remaining between them. Here the CDR3 reads CASSSGEVRADTQYF. DNA of the CDR3: TGCGCCAGCAGCTCTGGAGAGGTTAGGGCAGATACGCAGTATTTT.

The V call is TRBV10-3, the J call TRBJ1-5; no definite D call. Trimming pared 3 bases from V and 6 bases from J, leaving 9 bases between. The length of the CDR3 is 13 residues. In germline, CDR1 is ENHRY, CDR2 SYGVKD. The CDR3 here is CAISEGFGQPQHF. The CDR3 region has the DNA TGTGCCATCAGTGAAGGATTTGGTCAGCCCCAGCATTTT.

This chain links TRBV19 with TRBJ2-5, with D perhaps matching TRBD2 (6 bases). Looked up from germline, CDR1 is LNHDA and CDR2 is SQIVND (reference sequence). The length of the CDR3 is 15 residues. The ends were cut back, 10 bases at V and 4 bases at J, with 22 bases in the middle. In DNA, the CDR3 is TGTGCCACTCAAGCGGGCGGCCTGAGAGGAGAGACCCAGTACTTC. Translating it yields CATQAGGLRGETQYF.

The chain links TRBV28 to TRBJ1-1, with a tentative D call TRBD1 (5 bases). CDR3 length equals 11 residues. With 10 bases removed from V and 6 bases from J, the gap between germline ends came to 12 bases. Germline-derived CDR1 and CDR2 are MDHEN and SYDVKM. CDR3 in DNA: TGTGCCACCAACCCGGGGGCTGAAGCTTTCTTT. It yields the protein CATNPGAEAFF.

This sequence joins TRBV30 and TRBJ1-3; D is unclear. The germline V and J ends were trimmed by 1 base and 2 bases, with 3 bases remaining between them. Germline CDR1 reads GTSNPN; CDR2 reads SVGIG (reference sequence). The CDR3 spans 12 residues. CDR3 coding DNA: TGTGCCTGGAGTGCGGCTGGAAACACCATATATTTT. This sequence encodes CAWSAAGNTIYF.

This clone turned up a few times. The gene calls are TRBV18 and TRBJ2-6; D remains ambiguous. This CDR3 region has 16 residues. Per germline, CDR1 KGHSH and CDR2 LQKENI. The ends were cut back, 5 bases at V and 4 bases at J, with 15 bases in the middle. CDR3 sequence reads: CASSFNELRGANVLTF. The DNA of the CDR3 is TGTGCCAGCTCATTTAACGAGCTTAGGGGGGCCAACGTCCTGACTTTC.

The chain employs TRBV2 and TRBJ1-2; D perhaps matches TRBD1 (5 bases). Trimming shortened V by 6 bases and J by 6 bases, and 14 bases separated the two germline ends. CDR1 is SNHLY, CDR2 FYNNEI, per germline. The CDR3 has 13 residues. CDR3 residues: CASRSTGLDGYTF. CDR3 bases: TGTGCCAGCAGATCAACAGGCCTCGATGGCTACACCTTC.

In DNA, the CDR3 is TGCGCCAGCAGCCAAGGGACTAGCGGCTACGAGCAGTACTTC. This gives the protein CASSQGTSGYEQYF. This chain joins TRBV4-1 and TRBJ2-7, with 10 bases matching TRBD2. The CDR3 spans 14 residues. Germline V gene sequence: CDR1 MGHRA, CDR2 YSYEKL. The V segment lost 1 base and the J segment 3 bases; nucleotides outside the gene matches: 0.

This clone was seen a few times. This chain uses TRBV12-3 or TRBV12-4 with TRBJ1-2, with D possibly matching TRBD1 (6 bases). The length of the CDR3 is 13 residues. V lost 7 bases and J lost 6, with 15 bases in between. DNA of the CDR3: TGTGCCAGCACCTTCGACAGGAGAGATGGCTACACCTTC. It encodes CASTFDRRDGYTF.